This T cell receptor (beta chain) was captured by sequencing in a study of CD8 T cells in ankylosing spondylitis. From the 5' RACE reads, TCRdb called clonotypes with MiXCR, one entry per CDR3 protein. The sample lists about 360,000 distinct CDR3 sequences, 20% occurring once. The CDR3 has 11 amino acids. Germline lookup yields CDR1 SQVTM and CDR2 ANQGSEA. Trimming left V 6 bases short and J 4 bases short, with 9 bases between. The sequencing input was blood, either unsorted or a sorted T cell fraction (not recorded which). V and J are TRBV29-1 and TRBJ1-2; unclear D gene. The sequence was collected from a male donor with ankylosing spondylitis or in good health (not recorded which). DNA of the CDR3: TGCAGCGTCCCCCTGGGCTATGGCTACACCTTC. As protein: CSVPLGYGYTF. The complete variable domain, with remaining parts taken from reference TRBV29-1 and TRBJ1-2, reads SAVISQKPSRDICQRGTSLTIQCQVDSQVTMMFWYRQQPGQSLTLIATANQGSEATYESGFVIDKFPISRPNLTFSTLTVSNMSPEDSSIYLCSVPLGYGYTFGSGTRLTVV.